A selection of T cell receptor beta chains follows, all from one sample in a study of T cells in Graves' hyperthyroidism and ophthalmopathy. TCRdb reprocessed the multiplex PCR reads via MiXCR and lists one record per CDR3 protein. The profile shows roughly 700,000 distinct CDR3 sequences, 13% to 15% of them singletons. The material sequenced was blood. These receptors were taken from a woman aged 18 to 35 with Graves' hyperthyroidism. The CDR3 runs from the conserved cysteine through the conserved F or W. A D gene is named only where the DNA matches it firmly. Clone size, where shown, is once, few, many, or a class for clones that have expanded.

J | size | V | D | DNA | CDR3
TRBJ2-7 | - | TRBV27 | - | TGTGCCGGCAGTTGGGCCGGCTACGAGCAGTACTTC | CAGSWAGYEQYF
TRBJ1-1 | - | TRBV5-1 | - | TGCGCCAGCAGCTTGGGCCACTCGTTCTCTTGGGACGGGAACACTGAAGCTTTCTTT | CASSLGHSFSWDGNTEAFF
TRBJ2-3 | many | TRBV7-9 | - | TGTGCCAGCAGCTTGAGCAATGCAGATACGCAGTATTTT | CASSLSNADTQYF
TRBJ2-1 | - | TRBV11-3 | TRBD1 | TGTGCCAGCAGCTGGGGGACAGGGGGAGTGGATGAGCAGTTCTTC | CASSWGTGGVDEQFF
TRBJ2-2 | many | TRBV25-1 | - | TGTGCCAGCAGTGAATTCGGTGGAGAGAGCCCGAACACCGGGGAGCTGTTTTTT | CASSEFGGESPNTGELFF
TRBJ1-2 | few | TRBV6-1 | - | TGTGCCAGCACCTCAGGGACCTACTTCTATGGCTACACCTTC | CASTSGTYFYGYTF
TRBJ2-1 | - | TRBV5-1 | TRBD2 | TGCGCCAGCAGCACACTAGCGGGAGGGAACAATGAGCAGTTCTTC | CASSTLAGGNNEQFF
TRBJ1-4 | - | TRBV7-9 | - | TGTGCCAGCAGCTCCCCCGGGCGCTTCTTTAATGAAAAACTGTTTTTT | CASSSPGRFFNEKLFF
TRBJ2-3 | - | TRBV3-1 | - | TGTGCCAGCAGCGGAGTCGGCACAGATACGCAGTATTTT | CASSGVGTDTQYF
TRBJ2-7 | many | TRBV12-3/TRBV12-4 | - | TGTGCCAGCAGGGGAGTCGACTACGAGCAGTACTTC | CASRGVDYEQYF
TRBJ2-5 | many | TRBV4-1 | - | TGCGCCAGCAGCCAAATAACAGGCGAACAAGAGACCCAGTACTTC | CASSQITGEQETQYF
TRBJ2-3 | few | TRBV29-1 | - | TGCAGCGTTCCCTCACCAGATACGCAGTATTTT | CSVPSPDTQYF
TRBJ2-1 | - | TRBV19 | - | TGTGCCAGTAGTATGGGGGCAGGGGCGAGGGCCTACAATGAGCAGTTCTTC | CASSMGAGARAYNEQFF
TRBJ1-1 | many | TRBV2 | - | TGTGCCAGCAGCCTCAGGGCTTTCCTCACTGAAGCTTTCTTT | CASSLRAFLTEAFF
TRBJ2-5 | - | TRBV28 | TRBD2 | TGTGCCGGGTCCCTAGCGGGCGGCGGGGAGACCCAGTACTTC | CAGSLAGGGETQYF
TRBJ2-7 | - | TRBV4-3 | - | TGCGCCAGCAGCCAACCAAACTCATGTTGGACCTACGAGCAGTACTTC | CASSQPNSCWTYEQYF